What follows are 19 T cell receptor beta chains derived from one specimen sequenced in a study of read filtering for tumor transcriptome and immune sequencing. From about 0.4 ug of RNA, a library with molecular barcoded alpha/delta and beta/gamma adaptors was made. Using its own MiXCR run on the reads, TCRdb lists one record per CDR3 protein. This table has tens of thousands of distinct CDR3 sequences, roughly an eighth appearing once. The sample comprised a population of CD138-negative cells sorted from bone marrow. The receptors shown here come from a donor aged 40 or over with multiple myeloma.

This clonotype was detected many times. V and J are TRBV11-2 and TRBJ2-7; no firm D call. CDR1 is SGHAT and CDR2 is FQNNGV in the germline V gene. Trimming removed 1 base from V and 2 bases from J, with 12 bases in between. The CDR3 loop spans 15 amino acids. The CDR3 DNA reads TGTGCCAGCAGCTTAGTTGGTAGCTCCCCCTACGAGCAGTACTTC. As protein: CASSLVGSSPYEQYF. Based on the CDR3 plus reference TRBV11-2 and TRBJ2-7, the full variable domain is EAGVAQSPRYKIIEKRQSVAFWCNPISGHATLYWYQQILGQGPKLLIQFQNNGVVDDSQLPKDRFSAERLKGVDSTLKIQPAKLEDSAVYLCASSLVGSSPYEQYFGPGTRLTVT.

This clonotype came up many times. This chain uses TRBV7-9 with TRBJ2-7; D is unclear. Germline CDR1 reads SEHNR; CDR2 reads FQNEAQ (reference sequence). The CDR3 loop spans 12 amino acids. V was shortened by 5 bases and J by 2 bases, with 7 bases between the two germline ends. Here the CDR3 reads CASSPTAYEQYF. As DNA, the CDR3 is TGTGCCAGCAGCCCAACAGCCTACGAGCAGTACTTC.

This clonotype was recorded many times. Here the CDR3 DNA reads TGCAGTGCTAGTGGGGGACTAGCGGATAACAATGAGCAGTTCTTC. It codes for CSASGGLADNNEQFF. The J gene is TRBJ2-1, the V gene TRBV20-1, with 11 bases that match TRBD2. Trimming took 3 bases from V and 5 from J; bases not matched to a gene: 6. There are 15 residues in the CDR3. From germline, CDR1 is DFQATT and CDR2 SNEGSKA (reference sequence).

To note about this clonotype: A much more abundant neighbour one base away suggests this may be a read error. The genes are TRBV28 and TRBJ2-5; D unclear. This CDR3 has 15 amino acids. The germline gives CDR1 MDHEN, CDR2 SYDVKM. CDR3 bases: TGTGCCAGCAGTTTAGGTGGGAACTTCCAAGAGACCCGGTACTTC. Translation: CASSLGGNFQETRYF.

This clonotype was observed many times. The CDR3 loop reads CSAPELRGYEQYF. CDR3 nucleotide sequence: TGCAGTGCTCCAGAACTAAGGGGATACGAGCAGTACTTC. The chain links TRBV20-1 to TRBJ2-7, with D possibly being TRBD1 (5 bases). This CDR3 comprises 13 residues. Germline V gene lookup returns CDR1 DFQATT and CDR2 SNEGSKA (reference sequence). Trimming stripped 5 bases from V and 4 bases from J, with 15 bases between.

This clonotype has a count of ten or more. The CDR3 loop reads CAWSIGVSGELFF. DNA of the CDR3: TGTGCCTGGAGTATAGGGGTTTCCGGGGAGCTGTTTTTT. The V gene is TRBV30, the J gene TRBJ2-2, with D possibly matching TRBD1 (5 bases). The V gene lost 2 bases and the J gene lost 6 bases, with 10 bases spanning the gap. This CDR3 comprises 13 residues. CDR1 GTSNPN and CDR2 SVGIG come from the germline V gene (reference sequence).

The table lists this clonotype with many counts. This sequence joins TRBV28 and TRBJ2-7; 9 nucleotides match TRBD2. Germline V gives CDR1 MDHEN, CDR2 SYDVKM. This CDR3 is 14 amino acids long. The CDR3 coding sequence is TGTGCTAACGCGCCCAGCGGGAGGCCCTACGAGCAGTACTTC. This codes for CANAPSGRPYEQYF.

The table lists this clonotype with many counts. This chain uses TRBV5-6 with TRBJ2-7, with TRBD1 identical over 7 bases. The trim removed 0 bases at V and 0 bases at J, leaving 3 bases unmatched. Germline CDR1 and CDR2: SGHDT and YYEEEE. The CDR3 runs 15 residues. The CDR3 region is CASSLEGQFSYEQYF. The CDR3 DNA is TGTGCCAGCAGCTTGGAGGGACAGTTCTCCTACGAGCAGTACTTC.

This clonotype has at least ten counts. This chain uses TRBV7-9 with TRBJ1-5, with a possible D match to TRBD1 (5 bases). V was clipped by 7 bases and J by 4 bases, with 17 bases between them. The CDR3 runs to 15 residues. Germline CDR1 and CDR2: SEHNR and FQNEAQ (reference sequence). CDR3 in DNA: TGTGCCAGCACCCACGGGGGGGGGACTAATCAGCCCCAGCATTTT. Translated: CASTHGGGTNQPQHF.

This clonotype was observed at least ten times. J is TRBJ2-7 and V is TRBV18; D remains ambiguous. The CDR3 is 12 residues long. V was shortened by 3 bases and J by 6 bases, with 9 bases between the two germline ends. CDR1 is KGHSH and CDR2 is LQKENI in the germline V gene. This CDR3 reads CASSPAWGEQYF. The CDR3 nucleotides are TGTGCCAGCTCACCGGCCTGGGGCGAGCAGTACTTC.

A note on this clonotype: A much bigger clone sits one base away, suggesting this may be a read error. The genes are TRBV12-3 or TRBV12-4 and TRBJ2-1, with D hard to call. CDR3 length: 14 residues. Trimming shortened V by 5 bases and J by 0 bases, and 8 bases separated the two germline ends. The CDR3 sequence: CASSIVFSYNEQFF. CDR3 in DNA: TGTGCCAGCAGTATAGTTTTCTCCTACAATGAGCAGTTCTTC.

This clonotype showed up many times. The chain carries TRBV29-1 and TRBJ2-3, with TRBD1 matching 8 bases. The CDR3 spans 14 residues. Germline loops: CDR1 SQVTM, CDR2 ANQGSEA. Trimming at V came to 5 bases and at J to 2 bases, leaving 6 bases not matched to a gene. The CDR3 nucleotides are TGCAGCGTTTCGCGACAGGGGACCACAGATACGCAGTATTTT. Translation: CSVSRQGTTDTQYF.

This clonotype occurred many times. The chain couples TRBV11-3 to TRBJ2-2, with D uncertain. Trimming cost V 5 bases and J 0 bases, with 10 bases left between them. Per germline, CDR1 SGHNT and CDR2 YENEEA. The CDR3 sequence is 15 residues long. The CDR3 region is CASSADGTNTGELFF. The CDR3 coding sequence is TGTGCCAGCAGCGCGGACGGCACGAACACCGGGGAGCTGTTTTTT.

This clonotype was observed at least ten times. CDR3 nucleotides: TGCAGTGCCACCTCCCTACCTAATGAAAAACTGTTTTTT. Its protein is CSATSLPNEKLFF. This chain links TRBV20-1 with TRBJ1-4, with D hard to call. CDR1 is DFQATT and CDR2 is SNEGSKA in the germline V gene (reference sequence). This CDR3 has 13 residues. With 6 bases removed from V and 3 bases from J, the gap between germline ends came to 11 bases.

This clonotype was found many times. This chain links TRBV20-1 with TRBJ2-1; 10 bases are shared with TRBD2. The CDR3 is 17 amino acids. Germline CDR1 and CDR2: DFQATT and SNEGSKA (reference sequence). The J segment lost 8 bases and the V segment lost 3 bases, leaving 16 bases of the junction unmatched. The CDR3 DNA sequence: TGCAGTGCTAGTGGGGACTTAGCGGGAGGCCTACTAGATGAGCAGTTCTTC. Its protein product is CSASGDLAGGLLDEQFF.

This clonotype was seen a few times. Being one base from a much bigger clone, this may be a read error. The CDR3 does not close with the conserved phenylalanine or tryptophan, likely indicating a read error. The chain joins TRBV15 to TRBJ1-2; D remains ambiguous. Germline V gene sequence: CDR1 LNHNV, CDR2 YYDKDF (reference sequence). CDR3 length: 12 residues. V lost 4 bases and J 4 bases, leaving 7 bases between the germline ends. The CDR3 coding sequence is TGTGCCACCAGCACTTCCGTCTATGGCTACACCATC. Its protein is CATSTSVYGYTI.

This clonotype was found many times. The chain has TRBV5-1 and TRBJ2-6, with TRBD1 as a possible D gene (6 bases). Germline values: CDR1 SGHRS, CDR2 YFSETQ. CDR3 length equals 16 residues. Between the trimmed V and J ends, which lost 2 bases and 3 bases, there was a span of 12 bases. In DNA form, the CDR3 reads TGCGCCAGCAGCTTATCAGGGGCGGATGGGGCCAACGTCCTGACTTTC. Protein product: CASSLSGADGANVLTF.

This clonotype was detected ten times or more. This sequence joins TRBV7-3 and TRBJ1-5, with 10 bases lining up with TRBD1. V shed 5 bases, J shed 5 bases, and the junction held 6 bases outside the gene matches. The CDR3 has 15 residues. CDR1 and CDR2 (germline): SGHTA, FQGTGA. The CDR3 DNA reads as TGTGCCAGCAGCAAGACAGGGGGCGATGATCAGCCCCAGCATTTT. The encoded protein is CASSKTGGDDQPQHF.

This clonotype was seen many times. The DNA of the CDR3 is TGTGCCAGCAGTTACTCGACTAGCGCCTCACTATCCTACGAGCAGTACTTC. Translation gives CASSYSTSASLSYEQYF. The chain couples TRBV6-2 or TRBV6-3 to TRBJ2-7, with TRBD2 matching 8 bases. The CDR3 totals 17 residues. CDR1 and CDR2 from the germline V gene are MNHEY and SVGEGT. V dropped 0 bases and J dropped 1; count of bases not matched to a gene: 8.